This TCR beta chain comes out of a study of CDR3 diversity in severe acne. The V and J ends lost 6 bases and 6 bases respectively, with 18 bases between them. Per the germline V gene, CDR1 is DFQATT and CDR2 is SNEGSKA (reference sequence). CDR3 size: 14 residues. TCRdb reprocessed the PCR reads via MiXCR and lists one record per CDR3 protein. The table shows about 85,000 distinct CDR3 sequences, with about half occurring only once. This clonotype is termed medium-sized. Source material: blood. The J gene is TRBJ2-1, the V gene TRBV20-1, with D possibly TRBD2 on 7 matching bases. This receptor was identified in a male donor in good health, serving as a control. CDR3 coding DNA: TGCAGTGCGGGGGCGGGAGCAGTCCGCAATGAGCAGTTCTTC. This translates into CSAGAGAVRNEQFF.